This T cell receptor beta chain was captured by sequencing in a study of blood T cell repertoires in COVID-19. Study information: The origin of the acute and convalescent COVID-19 samples was the United States, Italy and Spain. PBMCs, B-cell-depleted T cells, or T cells were the source of the cDNA or gDNA that made up the material.

In the authors' workflow: From reference gene primer amplification, estimates of nucleated cell counts were derived. Produced via immunoSEQ multiplex PCR; TCRdb's table is partial and in-frame only. The V and J calls and the clone size are those of that table, but D and trimming were determined from the DNA. The sample has some 250,000 clones, approximately 80% seen once. The receptor was derived from a middle-aged man with acute or convalescent COVID-19. The sequenced material came from peripheral blood.

DNA for the CDR3: TGTGCCAGTAGGACTAGCGGAGGAGTCCAAGAGACCCAGTACTTC. This encodes CASRTSGGVQETQYF. The J gene is TRBJ2-5, the V gene TRBV19, with 9 positions matching TRBD2. The V segment lost 6 bases and the J segment 1 base; nucleotides outside the gene matches: 6. The CDR3 length is 15 residues. Germline loops: CDR1 LNHDA, CDR2 SQIVND (reference sequence).